This entry lists 21 T cell receptor beta chains sequenced from one sample in a study of blood T cell repertoires in COVID-19. Profiling relied on immunoSEQ multiplex PCR, and the TCRdb table lists in-frame clones only, not all of them. The sample shows approximately 250,000 clones, around 86% of them seen only once. Source material: peripheral blood. The origin of the receptors is a man aged 25 to 40 who had recovered from COVID-19.

This chain connects TRBV6-2 or TRBV6-3 to TRBJ1-6; D might be TRBD1 (5 bases). Germline V CDR1 and CDR2: MNHEY, SVGEGT. This CDR3 comprises 14 residues. Trimming took off 4 bases at V and 8 bases at J, with 12 bases between the two ends. CDR3 protein: CASSSEGAYSPLHF. The CDR3 DNA reads TGTGCCAGCAGTTCCGAAGGGGCGTATTCACCCCTCCACTTT.

The sample holds many counts of this clone. Here the CDR3 DNA reads TGCGCCAGCAGCTTGGAGGGACTAGTATTGAACAATGAGCAGTTCTTC. This gives the protein CASSLEGLVLNNEQFF. The genes are TRBV5-1 and TRBJ2-1, with TRBD2 identical over 8 bases. The CDR3 is 16 amino acids. The germline gives CDR1 SGHRS, CDR2 YFSETQ. The J segment lost 5 bases and the V segment lost 0 bases, leaving 7 bases of the junction unmatched. The variable domain in full, completed from reference TRBV5-1 and TRBJ2-1, reads KAGVTQTPRYLIKTRGQQVTLSCSPISGHRSVSWYQQTPGQGLQFLFEYFSETQRNKGNFPGRFSGRQFSNSRSEMNVSTLELGDSALYLCASSLEGLVLNNEQFFGPGTRLTVL.

This sequence joins TRBV6-2 or TRBV6-3 and TRBJ1-1, with D possibly matching TRBD1 (5 bases). Deletions cut 0 bases from V and 1 base from J, with 9 bases between. Per the germline V gene, CDR1 is MNHEY and CDR2 is SVGEGT. The length of the CDR3 is 15 residues. CDR3 DNA: TGTGCCAGCAGTTACTCTGGACACCCGAACACTGAAGCTTTCTTT. This translates into CASSYSGHPNTEAFF.

The chain recombines TRBV7-2 with TRBJ1-1; 7 bases agree with TRBD1. Germline lookup yields CDR1 SGHTA and CDR2 FQGNSA. The V gene end was trimmed by 5 bases and the J gene end by 5 bases; junction bases not matched to a gene: 8. This CDR3 has 14 residues. DNA for the CDR3: TGTGCCAGCAGCCTCGACAGGGTAGTAACTGAAGCTTTCTTT. Its translation is CASSLDRVVTEAFF.

This chain links TRBV7-2 with TRBJ2-7; possibly TRBD2 for D (6 bases). This CDR3 region has 17 residues. The germline CDR1 and CDR2 sequences are SGHTA and FQGNSA. Trimming took off 1 base at V and 0 bases at J, with 16 bases between the two ends. The CDR3 loop reads CASSLGSAGRTSYEQYF. The CDR3 nucleotides are TGTGCCAGCAGCTTAGGTTCCGCAGGGAGGACCTCCTACGAGCAGTACTTC.

This sequence joins TRBV5-1 and TRBJ1-1, with TRBD1 as a possible D gene (5 bases). The CDR3 runs 14 residues. Trimming cost V 3 bases and J 0 bases, with 9 bases left between them. Germline CDR1 reads SGHRS; CDR2 reads YFSETQ. DNA for the CDR3: TGCGCCAGCAGCTGGGGACTGATGAACACTGAAGCTTTCTTT. Translated: CASSWGLMNTEAFF.

The chain combines TRBV19 with TRBJ2-7; 7 nucleotides line up with TRBD1. After removal of 4 bases from V and 4 bases from J, the junction contained 7 bases not matched to a gene. Looked up from germline, CDR1 is LNHDA and CDR2 is SQIVND (reference sequence). CDR3 length: 14 residues. CDR3 nucleotide sequence: TGTGCCAGTAGTACAGGACAGGCACCTTACGAGCAGTACTTC. It yields the protein CASSTGQAPYEQYF.

This sequence joins TRBV20-1 and TRBJ2-3; D not certain. The V end lost 3 bases, the J end lost 6 bases, and 10 bases lay between the germline ends. CDR1 and CDR2 (germline): DFQATT, SNEGSKA (reference sequence). This CDR3 has 12 residues. DNA for the CDR3: TGCAGTGCTAGTCGGGTTGAGGATACGCAGTATTTT. It specifies CSASRVEDTQYF.

Only one count was recorded for this clone. The chain couples TRBV7-2 to TRBJ2-3; 8 positions agree with TRBD2. The germline V gene has CDR1 SGHTA and CDR2 FQGNSA. The V gene end was trimmed by 5 bases and the J gene end by 10 bases; junction bases not matched to a gene: 2. The CDR3 runs to 11 residues. Written as DNA, the CDR3 is TGTGCCAGCAGCCCGGGGGGGGCGCAGTATTTT. Translating it yields CASSPGGAQYF.

This clone has a handful of counts. V usage is TRBV7-2 and J usage is TRBJ2-3, with TRBD2 matching 7 bases. V lost 5 bases to trimming and J lost 0 bases; unmatched junction nucleotides: 5. This CDR3 spans 15 amino acids. Per the germline V gene, CDR1 is SGHTA and CDR2 is FQGNSA. For the CDR3, the DNA is TGTGCCAGCAGCGTAAGCGGGGCAAGCACAGATACGCAGTATTTT. Protein: CASSVSGASTDTQYF.

The rearrangement uses TRBV10-2 and TRBJ2-1; D perhaps matches TRBD1 (6 bases). Per the germline V gene, CDR1 is WSHSY and CDR2 is SAAADI. V was pared by 6 bases and J by 4 bases, with 16 bases between. CDR3 size: 15 residues. In DNA, the CDR3 is TGCGCCAGCAGGGAGGACAGAGGCGTTTACAATGAGCAGTTCTTC. The encoded protein is CASREDRGVYNEQFF.

In its sample, this clone was seen once. The gene calls are TRBV27 and TRBJ1-2; 8 bases line up with TRBD1. Germline V gene data show CDR1 as MNHEY and CDR2 as SMNVEV (reference sequence). This CDR3 is 15 amino acids long. J was trimmed by 8 bases and V by 3 bases; bases with no gene match: 11. The CDR3 nucleotides read TGTGCCAGCAGTTTTTCCCGACAGGGGCTAAGCGGCTACACCTTC. Its protein product is CASSFSRQGLSGYTF.

The chain joins TRBV3-1 (or the pseudogene TRBV3-2) to TRBJ2-3; 12 bases fit TRBD2. Trimming at V came to 1 base and at J to 6 bases, leaving 5 bases not matched to a gene. This CDR3 is 16 amino acids long. Germline assignment: CDR1 LGHDT and CDR2 YNNKEL (reference sequence). Here the CDR3 reads CASSQGLAGAGDTQYF. The CDR3 region has the DNA TGTGCCAGCAGCCAAGGACTAGCGGGGGCCGGGGATACGCAGTATTTT.

The V gene is TRBV6-2 or TRBV6-3, the J gene TRBJ2-3, with a tentative D call TRBD2 (5 bases). Germline V gene sequence: CDR1 MNHEY, CDR2 SVGEGT. V lost 0 bases, J lost 0 bases, and 10 bases lay in between. CDR3 length: 16 residues. This chain's CDR3 is CASSYSSGVSTDTQYF. Here the CDR3 DNA reads TGTGCCAGCAGTTACTCATCCGGGGTGAGCACAGATACGCAGTATTTT.

The chain carries TRBV9 and TRBJ2-2, with a weak D call TRBD1 (6 bases). The CDR3 sequence is 17 residues long. V lost 1 base and J 0 bases, leaving 13 bases between the germline ends. Germline CDR1 SGDLS, CDR2 YYNGEE. CDR3 sequence reads: CASSVNRVGSNTGELFF. The DNA for the CDR3 is TGTGCCAGCAGCGTAAACAGGGTGGGGTCGAACACCGGGGAGCTGTTTTTT.

This sequence joins TRBV19 and TRBJ1-5; 9 bases are a match to TRBD1. The CDR3 runs to 15 residues. Germline CDR1 LNHDA, CDR2 SQIVND (reference sequence). The junction had 9 bases not matched to a gene; V was cut back by 6 bases and J by 6 bases. The CDR3: CASRPDRGSVQPQHF. CDR3 bases: TGTGCCAGTAGACCGGACAGGGGCTCAGTTCAGCCCCAGCATTTT.

The chain uses TRBV9 and TRBJ2-1; no clear D. The ends were cut back, 0 bases at V and 2 bases at J, with 6 bases in the middle. The V gene's germline CDR1 is SGDLS and CDR2 YYNGEE. The CDR3 runs 14 residues. CDR3 nucleotide sequence: TGTGCCAGCAGCGTAGAGAGAGCCTACAATGAGCAGTTCTTC. Encoded protein: CASSVERAYNEQFF. The full variable domain, completed using reference TRBV9 and TRBJ2-1, is DSGVTQTPKHLITATGQRVTLRCSPRSGDLSVYWYQQSLDQGLQFLIQYYNGEERAKGNILERFSAQQFPDLHSELNLSSLELGDSALYFCASSVERAYNEQFFGPGTRLTVL.

CDR3 sequence (DNA): TGTGCCAGCAGGGACCCAACAGGGGCGGGTGAAGCTTTCTTT. Translation gives CASRDPTGAGEAFF. The V gene is TRBV28, the J gene TRBJ1-1; 7 nucleotides match TRBD1. With 6 bases clipped from V and 7 bases from J, the junction kept 11 bases outside the gene matches. The CDR3 contains 14 residues. Germline CDR1 MDHEN, CDR2 SYDVKM.

The rearrangement uses TRBV27 and TRBJ2-7, with 7 bases identical to TRBD1. V was pared by 5 bases and J by 3 bases, with 4 bases of the junction left unmatched. The CDR3 is 13 residues long. Germline loops: CDR1 MNHEY, CDR2 SMNVEV (reference sequence). The CDR3 sequence: CASSEYRGYEQYF. The CDR3 DNA reads TGTGCCAGCAGTGAGTACAGGGGCTACGAGCAGTACTTC.

The V gene is TRBV2, the J gene TRBJ2-5; 12 positions agree with TRBD2. The germline CDR1 and CDR2 sequences are SNHLY and FYNNEI. V shed 5 bases and J 4 bases; nucleotides not matched to a gene: 8. The CDR3 has 16 amino acids. CDR3 protein: CASSNPSGGVLETQYF. Here the CDR3 DNA reads TGTGCCAGCAGTAATCCTAGCGGGGGGGTGTTAGAGACCCAGTACTTC.

The rearrangement uses TRBV9 and TRBJ2-1; no reliable D call. Germline-derived CDR1 and CDR2 are SGDLS and YYNGEE. Trimming took off 0 bases at V and 6 bases at J, with 4 bases between the two ends. CDR3 length equals 12 residues. CDR3 amino acids: CASSVDLNEQFF. DNA of the CDR3: TGTGCCAGCAGCGTAGATCTCAATGAGCAGTTCTTC.